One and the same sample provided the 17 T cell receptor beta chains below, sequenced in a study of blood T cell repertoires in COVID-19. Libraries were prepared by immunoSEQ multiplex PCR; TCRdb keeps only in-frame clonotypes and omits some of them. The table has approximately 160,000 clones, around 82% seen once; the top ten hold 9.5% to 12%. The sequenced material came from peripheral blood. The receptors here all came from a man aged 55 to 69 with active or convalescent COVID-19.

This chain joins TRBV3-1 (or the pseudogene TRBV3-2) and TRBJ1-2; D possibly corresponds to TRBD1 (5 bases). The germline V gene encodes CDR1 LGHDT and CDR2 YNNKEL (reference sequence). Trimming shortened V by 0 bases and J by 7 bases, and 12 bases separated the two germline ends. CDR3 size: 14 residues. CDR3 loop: CASSQEARGTGYTF. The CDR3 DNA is TGTGCCAGCAGCCAAGAGGCGCGCGGGACTGGCTACACCTTC.

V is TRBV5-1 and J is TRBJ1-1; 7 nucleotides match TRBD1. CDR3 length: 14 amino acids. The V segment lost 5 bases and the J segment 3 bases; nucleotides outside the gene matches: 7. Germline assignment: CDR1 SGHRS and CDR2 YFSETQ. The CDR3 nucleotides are TGCGCCAGCAGGTGGAGGGGGCAGGACACTGAAGCTTTCTTT. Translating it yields CASRWRGQDTEAFF.

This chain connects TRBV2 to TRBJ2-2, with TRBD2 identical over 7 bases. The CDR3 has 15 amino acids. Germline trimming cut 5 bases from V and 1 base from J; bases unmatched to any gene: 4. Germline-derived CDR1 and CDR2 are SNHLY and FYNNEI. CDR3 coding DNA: TGTGCCAGCAGTCCTACGGGAGGGAACACCGGGGAGCTGTTTTTT. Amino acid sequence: CASSPTGGNTGELFF.

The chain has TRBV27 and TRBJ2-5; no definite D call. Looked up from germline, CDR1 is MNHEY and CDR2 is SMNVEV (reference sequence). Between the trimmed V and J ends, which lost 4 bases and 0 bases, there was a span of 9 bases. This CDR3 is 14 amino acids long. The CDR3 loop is CASSYTPYQETQYF. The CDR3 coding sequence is TGTGCCAGCAGTTATACACCGTACCAAGAGACCCAGTACTTC.

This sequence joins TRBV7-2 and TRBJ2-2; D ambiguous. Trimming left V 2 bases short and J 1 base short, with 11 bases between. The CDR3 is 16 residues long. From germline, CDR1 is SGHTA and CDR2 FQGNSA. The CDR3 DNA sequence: TGTGCCAGCAGCTTACATCCGCAGATGAACACCGGGGAGCTGTTTTTT. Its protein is CASSLHPQMNTGELFF.

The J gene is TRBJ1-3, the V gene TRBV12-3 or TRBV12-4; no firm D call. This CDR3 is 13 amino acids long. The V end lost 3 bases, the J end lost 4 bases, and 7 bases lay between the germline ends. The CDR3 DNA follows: TGTGCCAGCAGTTTTTTGAGGGGAAACACCATATATTTT. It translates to CASSFLRGNTIYF.

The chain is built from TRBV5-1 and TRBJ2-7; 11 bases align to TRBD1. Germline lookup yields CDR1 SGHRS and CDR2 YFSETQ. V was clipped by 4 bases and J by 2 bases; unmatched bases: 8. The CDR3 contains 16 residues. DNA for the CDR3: TGCGCCAGCAGCGCAGGGACAGGGGGTTTCGCCTACGAGCAGTACTTC. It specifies CASSAGTGGFAYEQYF.

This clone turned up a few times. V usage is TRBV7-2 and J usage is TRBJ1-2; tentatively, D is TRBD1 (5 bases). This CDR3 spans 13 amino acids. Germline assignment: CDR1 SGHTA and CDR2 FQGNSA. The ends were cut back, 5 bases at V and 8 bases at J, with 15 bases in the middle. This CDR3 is CASSPWGGEGYTF. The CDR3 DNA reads TGTGCCAGCAGCCCCTGGGGCGGGGAAGGCTACACCTTC. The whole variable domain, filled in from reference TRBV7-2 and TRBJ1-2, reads GAGVSQSPSNKVTEKGKDVELRCDPISGHTALYWYRQSLGQGLEFLIYFQGNSAPDKSGLPSDRFSAERTGGSVSTLTIQRTQQEDSAVYLCASSPWGGEGYTFGSGTRLTVV.

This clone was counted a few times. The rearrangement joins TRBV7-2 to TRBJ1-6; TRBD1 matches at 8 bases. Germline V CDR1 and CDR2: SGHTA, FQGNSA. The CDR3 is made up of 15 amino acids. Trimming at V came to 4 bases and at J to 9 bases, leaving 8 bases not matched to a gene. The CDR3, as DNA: TGTGCCAGCAGCTCCGGACAGGGCCCAAGTTCACCCCTCCACTTT. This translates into CASSSGQGPSSPLHF.

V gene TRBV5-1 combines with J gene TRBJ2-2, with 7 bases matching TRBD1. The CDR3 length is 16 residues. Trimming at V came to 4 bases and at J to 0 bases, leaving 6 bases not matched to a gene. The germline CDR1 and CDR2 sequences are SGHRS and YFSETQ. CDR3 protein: CASSKGQSANTGELFF. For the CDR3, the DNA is TGCGCCAGCAGCAAGGGACAGAGCGCGAACACCGGGGAGCTGTTTTTT.

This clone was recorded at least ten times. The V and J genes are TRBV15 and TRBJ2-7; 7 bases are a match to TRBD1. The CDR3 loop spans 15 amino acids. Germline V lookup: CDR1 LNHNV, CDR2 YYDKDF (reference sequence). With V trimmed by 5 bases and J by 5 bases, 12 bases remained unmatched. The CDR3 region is CATSHPQTGINEQYF. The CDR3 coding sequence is TGTGCCACCAGCCACCCTCAGACAGGGATCAACGAGCAGTACTTC.

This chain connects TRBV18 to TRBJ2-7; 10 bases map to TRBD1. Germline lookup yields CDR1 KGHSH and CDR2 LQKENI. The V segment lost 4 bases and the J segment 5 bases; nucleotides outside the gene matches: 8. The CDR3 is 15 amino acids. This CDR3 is CASSQDRGQGDEQYF. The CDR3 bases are TGTGCCAGCTCACAAGACAGGGGGCAAGGCGACGAGCAGTACTTC.

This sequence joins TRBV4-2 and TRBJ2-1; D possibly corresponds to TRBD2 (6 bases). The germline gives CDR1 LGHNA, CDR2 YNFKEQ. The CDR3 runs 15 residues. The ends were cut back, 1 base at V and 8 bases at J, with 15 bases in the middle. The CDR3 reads CASSQGGEDLDEQFF. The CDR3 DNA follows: TGTGCCAGCAGCCAAGGGGGGGAGGATTTGGATGAGCAGTTCTTC.

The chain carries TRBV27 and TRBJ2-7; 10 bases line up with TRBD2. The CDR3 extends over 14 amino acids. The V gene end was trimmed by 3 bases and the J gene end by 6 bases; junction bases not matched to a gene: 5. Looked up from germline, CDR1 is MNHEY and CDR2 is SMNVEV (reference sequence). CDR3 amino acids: CASSFQREGREQYF. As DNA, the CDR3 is TGTGCCAGCAGTTTTCAGCGGGAGGGCCGCGAGCAGTACTTC.

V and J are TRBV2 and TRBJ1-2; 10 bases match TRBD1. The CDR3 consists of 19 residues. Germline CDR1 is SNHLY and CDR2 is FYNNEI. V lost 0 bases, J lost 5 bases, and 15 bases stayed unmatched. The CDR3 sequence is CASSEAVGDRGVRSYGYTF. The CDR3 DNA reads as TGTGCCAGCAGTGAAGCTGTTGGGGACAGGGGCGTACGAAGTTATGGCTACACCTTC.

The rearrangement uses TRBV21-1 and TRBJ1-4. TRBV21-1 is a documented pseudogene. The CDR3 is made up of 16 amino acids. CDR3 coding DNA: TGTGCCAGCAGCAGAAGGAGGAGGGGAGGTTGTGAAAAACTGTTTTTT. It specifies CASSRRRRGGCEKLFF.

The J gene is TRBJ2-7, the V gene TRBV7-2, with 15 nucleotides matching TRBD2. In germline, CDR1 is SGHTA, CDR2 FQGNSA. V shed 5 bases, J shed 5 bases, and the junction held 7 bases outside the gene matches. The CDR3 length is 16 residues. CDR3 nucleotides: TGTGCCAGCAGCCCCGGGACTAGCGGGAGGATGCACGAGCAGTACTTC. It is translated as CASSPGTSGRMHEQYF.